This T cell receptor (beta chain) emerged from a study of metastatic and nonmetastatic thyroid tumors. About the research overall: Patients with malignant and benign thyroid disease provided blood and tumor or nodule tissue, whose repertoires were compared.

Among the patients, none had received any treatment before thyroid surgery. General study findings and limits: Versus benign nodules, malignant thyroid tumors reportedly had significantly higher TCR beta diversity, in blood and tumor.

Authors' analysis steps: Clinicopathological groups supplied CDR3 differences that were used to build a distant-metastasis classifier for papillary thyroid cancer. TCRdb re-clonotyped the PCR reads through MiXCR. TCRdb's processing, not the authors', yielded these V and J calls. This repertoire shows about 20,000 clones, roughly 14% found once; its top ten account for 15% to 20%. This clone showed up just a few times. Its cognate antigen is unknown. With 6 bases removed from V and 2 bases from J, the gap between germline ends came to 7 bases. The CDR3 is made up of 13 amino acids. Germline V gives CDR1 MNHEY, CDR2 SMNVEV (reference sequence).

The gene calls are TRBV27 and TRBJ2-2; D is uncertain. This sequence originates from a female donor with papillary thyroid cancer or a benign thyroid nodule (not recorded which). Some clones in this sample may be carry-over from other donors' samples. Input material: blood. The CDR3 here is CASRPHNTGELFF. The CDR3 coding sequence is TGTGCCAGCAGGCCCCATAACACCGGGGAGCTGTTTTTT.